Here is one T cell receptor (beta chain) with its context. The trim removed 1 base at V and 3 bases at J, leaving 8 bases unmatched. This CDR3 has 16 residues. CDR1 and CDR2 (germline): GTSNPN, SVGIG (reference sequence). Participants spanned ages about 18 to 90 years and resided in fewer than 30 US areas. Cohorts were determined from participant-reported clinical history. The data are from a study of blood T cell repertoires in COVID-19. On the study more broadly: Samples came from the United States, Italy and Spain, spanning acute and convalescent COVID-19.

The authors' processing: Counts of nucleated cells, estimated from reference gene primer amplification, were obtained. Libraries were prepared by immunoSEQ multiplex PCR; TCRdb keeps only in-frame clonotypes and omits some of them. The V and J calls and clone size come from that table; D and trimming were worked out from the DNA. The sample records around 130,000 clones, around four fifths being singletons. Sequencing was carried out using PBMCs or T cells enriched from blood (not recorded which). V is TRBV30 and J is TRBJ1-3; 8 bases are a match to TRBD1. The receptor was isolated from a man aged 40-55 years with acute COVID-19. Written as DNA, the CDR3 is TGTGCCTGGAGTGGTGGTACAGGGGGATTTGGAAACACCATATATTTT. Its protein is CAWSGGTGGFGNTIYF.